These 8 T cell receptor beta chains came from one sample sequenced in a study of blood T cell repertoires in COVID-19. TCRdb's table, derived via immunoSEQ multiplex PCR, lists solely in-frame clones and lacks some. The sample consists of some 80,000 clones, 82% of them appearing once. Specimen: peripheral blood. Receptors were obtained from an older woman with acute or convalescent COVID-19.

The V gene is TRBV11-2, the J gene TRBJ2-1; 10 bases are shared with TRBD2. Per the germline V gene, CDR1 is SGHAT and CDR2 is FQNNGV. The V and J ends lost 4 bases and 5 bases, in that order; junction bases with no gene match: 14. The CDR3 is made up of 18 amino acids. CDR3 in amino acids: CASSSLAGDIFLDNEQFF. CDR3 nucleotide sequence: TGTGCCAGCAGCTCCCTAGCGGGAGATATTTTCCTCGACAATGAGCAGTTCTTC.

The chain links TRBV27 to TRBJ2-7, with a tentative D call TRBD2 (5 bases). V shed 0 bases and J shed 4 bases, with 10 bases lying between them. Germline CDR1 reads MNHEY; CDR2 reads SMNVEV (reference sequence). The CDR3 extends over 14 amino acids. The CDR3 nucleotides are TGTGCCAGCAGTTTATCGGGAGTGACTTACGAGCAGTACTTC. Translated, it gives CASSLSGVTYEQYF.

This chain links TRBV7-3 with TRBJ2-3; 12 bases fit TRBD2. This CDR3 has 16 amino acids. With V trimmed by 5 bases and J by 4 bases, 7 bases remained unmatched. Germline CDR1 is SGHTA and CDR2 is FQGTGA. The CDR3 reads CASSLLAGGPADTQYF. In DNA form, the CDR3 reads TGTGCCAGCAGCCTCCTAGCGGGAGGGCCAGCAGATACGCAGTATTTT.

The sample holds one count of this clone. The gene calls are TRBV24-1 and TRBJ2-5; 7 nucleotides agree with TRBD1. This CDR3 has 14 residues. The V gene end was trimmed by 5 bases and the J gene end by 5 bases; junction bases not matched to a gene: 7. In germline, CDR1 is KGHDR, CDR2 SFDVKD. The CDR3 reads CATSGRTGWETQYF. CDR3 nucleotide sequence: TGTGCCACCAGTGGCCGGACAGGTTGGGAGACCCAGTACTTC.

The chain employs TRBV6-5 and TRBJ1-1, with TRBD1 matching over 9 bases. The CDR3 length is 13 residues. The germline V gene has CDR1 MNHEY and CDR2 SVGAGI. The V gene end was trimmed by 5 bases and the J gene end by 4 bases; junction bases not matched to a gene: 2. The chain's CDR3 is CASSLDRGTEAFF. CDR3 nucleotides: TGTGCCAGCAGTCTGGACAGGGGCACTGAAGCTTTCTTT.

This sequence joins TRBV19 and TRBJ2-5; 9 nucleotides match TRBD2. J gave up 1 base and V 0 bases, and 3 bases lay outside the gene matches. Looked up from germline, CDR1 is LNHDA and CDR2 is SQIVND (reference sequence). CDR3 length equals 16 residues. CDR3 sequence reads: CASSIEPREGQETQYF. CDR3 DNA: TGTGCCAGTAGTATAGAGCCGCGGGAGGGCCAAGAGACCCAGTACTTC.

The chain joins TRBV3-1 (or the pseudogene TRBV3-2) to TRBJ2-5; D possibly corresponds to TRBD2 (5 bases). Germline CDR1 LGHDT, CDR2 YNNKEL (reference sequence). With 3 bases removed from V and 2 bases from J, the gap between germline ends came to 16 bases. This CDR3 region has 16 residues. The CDR3 sequence is CASSHQEGPRQETQYF. CDR3 bases: TGTGCCAGCAGCCACCAAGAGGGCCCCAGGCAAGAGACCCAGTACTTC.

The chain links TRBV19 to TRBJ1-1; 8 positions agree with TRBD1. There are 15 residues in the CDR3. Unmatched junction bases numbered 10, after V lost 5 bases and J lost 5 bases. Germline V gene data show CDR1 as LNHDA and CDR2 as SQIVND (reference sequence). CDR3 residues: CASSLGQGPETEAFF. The CDR3 nucleotides are TGTGCCAGTAGTCTCGGACAGGGCCCTGAGACTGAAGCTTTCTTT.